These T cell receptor beta chains were read from a single sample in a study of blood T cell repertoires in COVID-19. Measured with immunoSEQ multiplex PCR; TCRdb has only the in-frame clones, and not every one. The sample shows roughly 250,000 clones, 80% to 90% of them seen only once. Sequencing was performed on PBMCs or T cells enriched from blood (not recorded which). These receptors all stem from a woman between 25 and 40 years old who had recovered from COVID-19. Each CDR3 is given with its conserved first and last residue. The D gene is left open where the match is weak.

j_call v_call d_call cdr3_aa
TRBJ2-2 TRBV2 . CASSATGLNTGELFF
TRBJ1-3 TRBV7-6 . CASSLERRSGNTIYF
TRBJ1-3 TRBV6-1 . CASSEGPGLSGNTIYF
TRBJ1-1 TRBV30 . CAWSDLRTAMNTEAFF
TRBJ1-6 TRBV28 . CASRGPHSYNSPLHF
TRBJ2-1 TRBV6-5 . CASRFLGYKNNEQFF
TRBJ2-5 TRBV27 TRBD1 CASSLRGPEETQYF
TRBJ2-1 TRBV3-1/TRBV3-2 TRBD2 CASSQESGGARREQFF
TRBJ1-3 TRBV23-1 TRBD1 CASSQYRGPRGNTIYF
TRBJ2-5 TRBV10-3 TRBD1 CAISDRQGPETQYF
TRBJ2-4 TRBV7-9 . CASSLKGEAAKNIQYF
TRBJ2-1 TRBV6-5 TRBD1 CASSYRGGPYNEQFF
TRBJ2-6 TRBV7-8 TRBD1 CASSFLRRDRGSGANVLTF
TRBJ1-1 TRBV7-9 TRBD1 CASSFGTGDSEAFF
TRBJ1-1 TRBV25-1 . CASSDPTGRSSEAFF
TRBJ2-7 TRBV5-1 TRBD1 CASSHGGTGGYEQYF
TRBJ1-1 TRBV28 TRBD1 CASSRGTGDSTEAFF
TRBJ2-2 TRBV19 TRBD1 CAANRGRLGGELFF
TRBJ2-3 TRBV9 . CASSVDATVTDTQYF
TRBJ1-2 TRBV28 TRBD1 CASSLVDRASSGYTF
TRBJ1-6 TRBV5-1 . CASSLTTGSSSPLHF
TRBJ2-7 TRBV3-1/TRBV3-2 . CASSPGDWSYEQYF
TRBJ2-7 TRBV28 . CASSSGFYEQYF
TRBJ2-3 TRBV9 . CASSVNPGVGTDTQYF
TRBJ2-3 TRBV7-8 . CASSLIGQGISDTQYF
TRBJ2-1 TRBV30 TRBD2 CAWSSTSGAYNEQFF
TRBJ2-2 TRBV11-2 TRBD2 CASSLSASGGTNTGELFF
TRBJ2-1 TRBV28 TRBD2 CASSLSGRGAFNNEQFF
TRBJ2-2 TRBV10-3 . CANRATEKGETGELFF
TRBJ2-2 TRBV2 TRBD1 CASSADRGYTGELFF
TRBJ1-1 TRBV5-6 TRBD1 CASRGTVMNTEAFF
TRBJ1-3 TRBV29-1 TRBD1 CSAFGQGPGNTIYF
TRBJ2-1 TRBV12-5 . CASGLATFGGEQFF
TRBJ2-1 TRBV6-5 TRBD2 CASSYRYGRENGEQFF
TRBJ1-5 TRBV7-8 . CASSSDAGGNQPQHF
TRBJ2-2 TRBV28 TRBD2 CASSYSSGGAGRELFF
TRBJ2-3 TRBV10-2 TRBD2 CASSESIAFAGGPVDTQYF
TRBJ2-7 TRBV6-5 . CASRARGVLYEQYF
TRBJ2-6 TRBV19 . CASSLMGGVEANVLTF
TRBJ1-4 TRBV28 . CASSFQGRHYEKLFF
TRBJ2-1 TRBV29-1 . CSVDGYGDLNEQFF
TRBJ2-5 TRBV2 TRBD2 CASRQSGATQETQYF
TRBJ1-5 TRBV3-1/TRBV3-2 TRBD1 CASSLNRGQNQPQHF
TRBJ2-5 TRBV7-9 . CASSFSSVHQETQYF
TRBJ2-1 TRBV11-2 . CASSLDGYEQFF
TRBJ2-5 TRBV4-2 TRBD1 CASSSGQGETQYF
TRBJ2-3 TRBV24-1 . CATEEGSTDTQYF
TRBJ1-5 TRBV28 . CATSSDSVNNQPQHF
TRBJ1-4 TRBV14 TRBD1 CASSQVDRAYEKLFF
TRBJ2-4 TRBV11-2 TRBD2 CASSQSPGLAIEYF
TRBJ2-3 TRBV3-1/TRBV3-2 TRBD2 CASSERGTSGADTQYF
TRBJ2-1 TRBV18 TRBD1 CASSSLTGDNEQFF
TRBJ1-6 TRBV19 TRBD1 CASSIGQGVLYSYNSPLHF